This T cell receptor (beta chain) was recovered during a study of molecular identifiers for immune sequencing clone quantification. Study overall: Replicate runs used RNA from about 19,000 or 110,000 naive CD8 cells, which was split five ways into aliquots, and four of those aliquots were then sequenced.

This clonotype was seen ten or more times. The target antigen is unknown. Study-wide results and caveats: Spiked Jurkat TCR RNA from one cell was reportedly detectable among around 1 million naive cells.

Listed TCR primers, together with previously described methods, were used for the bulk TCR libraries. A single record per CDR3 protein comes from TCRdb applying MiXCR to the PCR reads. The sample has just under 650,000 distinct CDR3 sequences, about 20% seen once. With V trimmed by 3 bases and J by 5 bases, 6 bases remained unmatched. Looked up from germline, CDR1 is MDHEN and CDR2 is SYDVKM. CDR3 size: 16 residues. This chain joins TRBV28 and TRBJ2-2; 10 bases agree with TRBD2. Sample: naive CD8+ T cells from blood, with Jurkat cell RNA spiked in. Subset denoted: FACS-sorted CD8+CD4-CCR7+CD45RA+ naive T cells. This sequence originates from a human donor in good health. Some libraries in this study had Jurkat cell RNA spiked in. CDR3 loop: CASSFASGSFTGELFF. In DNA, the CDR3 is TGTGCCAGCAGTTTCGCTAGCGGGAGTTTTACCGGGGAGCTGTTTTTT.